These 21 T cell receptor beta chains originate from one sample sequenced in a study of beta chain features in type 1 diabetes. No antigen is known for these receptors. Sequencing targeted expressed TCRB transcripts, as all isolated RNA had been reverse transcribed. TCRdb's table, derived via immunoSEQ multiplex PCR, lists solely in-frame clones and lacks some. The sample comprises around 250,000 clones, about 14% of which are singletons, and roughly 0.02% rests with the top ten. Study-level findings and limits: TCRB CDR3s were moderately but significantly shorter in Type 1 diabetes patients in all four CD4+ subsets.

Sequenced: naive CD4+ T cells from blood. These receptors were taken from a young man with type 1 diabetes.

The rearrangement uses TRBV7-9 and TRBJ1-5, with 7 bases lining up with TRBD1. The length of the CDR3 is 13 residues. Germline CDR1 and CDR2: SEHNR and FQNEAQ (reference sequence). With V trimmed by 5 bases and J by 9 bases, 7 bases remained unmatched. This CDR3 reads CASSLETGVPQHF. CDR3 sequence (DNA): TGTGCCAGCAGCCTAGAAACAGGGGTGCCCCAGCATTTT.

The chain uses TRBV14 and TRBJ2-7; a possible D gene is TRBD2 (7 bases). The germline gives CDR1 SGHDN, CDR2 FVKESK. This CDR3 is 16 amino acids long. V lost 5 bases and J lost 2, with 19 bases in between. For the CDR3, the DNA is TGTGCCAGCAGCTACCGGGATGCGGGGGCCCCCTACGAGCAGTACTTC. This sequence encodes CASSYRDAGAPYEQYF.

The chain joins TRBV21-1 to TRBJ2-7; TRBD2 was called by the table and not checked on the DNA. TRBV21-1 is a documented pseudogene. CDR3 length: 16 residues. Written as DNA, the CDR3 is TGTGCCAGCAGATTGAACAGCGGTTTTTCCTCCTACGAGCAGTACTTC. It codes for CASRLNSGFSSYEQYF.

In its sample, this clone was seen a few times. This chain uses TRBV30 with TRBJ2-1, with D possibly matching TRBD1 (5 bases). Trimming cost V 4 bases and J 5 bases, with 9 bases left between them. This CDR3 has 12 amino acids. The germline CDR1 and CDR2 sequences are GTSNPN and SVGIG (reference sequence). CDR3 amino acids: CAWTRQNNEQFF. The CDR3 DNA is TGTGCCTGGACCCGACAGAACAATGAGCAGTTCTTC. Combining the CDR3 with reference TRBV30 and TRBJ2-1 gives the whole variable domain SQTIHQWPATLVQPVGSPLSLECTVEGTSNPNLYWYRQAAGRGLQLLFYSVGIGQISSEVPQNLSASRPQDRQFILSSKKLLLSDSGFYLCAWTRQNNEQFFGPGTRLTVL.

V gene TRBV7-6 combines with J gene TRBJ2-7; D perhaps matches TRBD1 (6 bases). Germline lookup yields CDR1 SGHVS and CDR2 FNYEAQ. The V gene lost 1 base and the J gene lost 2 bases, with 21 bases spanning the gap. The CDR3 is 18 residues long. DNA of the CDR3: TGTGCCAGCAGCTTAGGGGCAACGACAGGCGATATTCCCTACGAGCAGTACTTC. Translation: CASSLGATTGDIPYEQYF.

This clone was recorded a few times. V usage is TRBV7-9 and J usage is TRBJ2-1; weak D call: TRBD1 (6 bases). Germline V gene data show CDR1 as SEHNR and CDR2 as FQNEAQ (reference sequence). V was pared by 8 bases and J by 8 bases, with 13 bases between. The length of the CDR3 is 12 residues. The CDR3 loop is CASFPRGYEQFF. CDR3 sequence (DNA): TGTGCCAGCTTCCCCAGGGGTTATGAGCAGTTCTTC.

This clone was counted between two and nine times. This chain links TRBV6-5 with TRBJ2-7; D perhaps matches TRBD2 (5 bases). CDR1 is MNHEY, CDR2 SVGAGI, per germline. CDR3 length equals 15 residues. The V and J ends lost 0 bases and 2 bases respectively, with 11 bases between them. The CDR3: CASSYSRVGAYEQYF. CDR3 coding DNA: TGTGCCAGCAGTTACTCGAGGGTGGGAGCCTACGAGCAGTACTTC.

The rearrangement links TRBV15 to TRBJ2-7, with D possibly being TRBD2 (6 bases). The CDR3 spans 15 residues. The ends were cut back, 0 bases at V and 5 bases at J, with 14 bases in the middle. Per germline, CDR1 LNHNV and CDR2 YYDKDF (reference sequence). CDR3 nucleotides: TGTGCCACCAGCAGAGACCCACGGGGGTTCGACGAGCAGTACTTC. Translating gives CATSRDPRGFDEQYF.

This clone showed up just a few times. V is TRBV29-1 and J is TRBJ2-1; TRBD1 matches 9 bases. CDR1 and CDR2 from the germline V gene are SQVTM and ANQGSEA. The CDR3 contains 14 residues. V shed 6 bases and J 2 bases; nucleotides not matched to a gene: 5. Here the CDR3 reads CSVITGGPYNEQFF. Here the CDR3 DNA reads TGCAGCGTGATTACAGGGGGCCCCTACAATGAGCAGTTCTTC.

This clone appeared a few times. The sample carries other DNA sequences with the same CDR3. The chain combines TRBV29-1 with TRBJ1-1; possible D gene TRBD1, 5 bases. There are 13 residues in the CDR3. The germline V gene has CDR1 SQVTM and CDR2 ANQGSEA. Trimming pared 3 bases from V and 0 bases from J, leaving 8 bases between. CDR3 DNA sequence: TGCAGCGTTGAGGGGCGGATGAACACTGAAGCTTTCTTT. It is translated as CSVEGRMNTEAFF.

The gene calls are TRBV4-2 and TRBJ2-7; 8 nucleotides agree with TRBD1. The length of the CDR3 is 14 residues. J lost 4 bases, V lost 4 bases, and 6 bases had no gene match. The germline CDR1 and CDR2 sequences are LGHNA and YNFKEQ. This CDR3 reads CASSPGQGQYEQYF. CDR3 coding DNA: TGTGCCAGCAGCCCTGGACAGGGTCAGTACGAGCAGTACTTC.

This clone was observed a handful of times. At one of its ends the junction is not consistent with the germline gene, which may arise from a read error. The rearrangement joins TRBV9 to TRBJ1-5, with D tentatively TRBD1 (5 bases). Germline CDR1 reads SGDLS; CDR2 reads YYNGEE. The CDR3 contains 15 residues. CDR3 sequence: CASSVEGTPNQPQHF. The CDR3 DNA reads TGTGCCAGCAGCGTAGAAGGGACTCCAAATCAACCCCAGCATTTT. The variable domain in full, completed from reference TRBV9 and TRBJ1-5, reads DSGVTQTPKHLITATGQRVTLRCSPRSGDLSVYWYQQSLDQGLQFLIQYYNGEERAKGNILERFSAQQFPDLHSELNLSSLELGDSALYFCASSVEGTPNQPQHFGDGTRLSIL.

The genes are TRBV30 and TRBJ1-1, with 8 bases that match TRBD1. Germline V gene sequence: CDR1 GTSNPN, CDR2 SVGIG (reference sequence). After removal of 3 bases from V and 3 bases from J, the junction contained 9 bases not matched to a gene. The CDR3 has 15 amino acids. This CDR3 reads CAWRGRTGIYTEAFF. CDR3 sequence (DNA): TGTGCCTGGAGGGGGAGGACAGGGATTTACACTGAAGCTTTCTTT.

The rearrangement joins TRBV5-1 to TRBJ2-7, with D possibly being TRBD2 (5 bases). CDR1 and CDR2 (germline): SGHRS, YFSETQ. The germline V and J ends were trimmed by 0 bases and 7 bases, with 8 bases remaining between them. The CDR3 runs 12 residues. The CDR3 coding sequence is TGCGCCAGCAGCTTGGGGACGGGAGAGCAGTACTTC. It encodes CASSLGTGEQYF.

This clone was seen a few times. The CDR3 region has the DNA TGTGCCAGCATCTCTGGGGGGTACGAGCAGTACTTC. It translates to CASISGGYEQYF. The chain couples TRBV5-6 to TRBJ2-7; a possible D gene is TRBD2 (6 bases). This CDR3 has 12 amino acids. In germline, CDR1 is SGHDT, CDR2 YYEEEE. V lost 6 bases and J lost 4, with 11 bases in between.

CDR3 residues: CASSNRQGASYEQYF. The CDR3 DNA follows: TGTGCCAGTAGTAATCGACAGGGGGCCAGCTACGAGCAGTACTTC. The chain links TRBV19 to TRBJ2-7; TRBD1 matches at 10 bases. Looked up from germline, CDR1 is LNHDA and CDR2 is SQIVND (reference sequence). Germline trimming cut 4 bases from V and 3 bases from J; bases unmatched to any gene: 6. The CDR3 totals 15 residues.

The chain couples TRBV6-1 to TRBJ2-7; D uncertain. This CDR3 contains 13 residues. CDR1 MNHNS and CDR2 SASEGT come from the germline V gene. The V end lost 4 bases, the J end lost 5 bases, and 12 bases lay between the germline ends. The CDR3 DNA sequence: TGTGCCAGCAGTGGTCACGTACAGAACGAGCAGTACTTC. This sequence encodes CASSGHVQNEQYF.

This clone was counted between two and nine times. The V gene is TRBV15, the J gene TRBJ2-7, with 7 bases that match TRBD1. The V and J ends lost 2 bases and 6 bases, in that order; junction bases with no gene match: 1. From germline, CDR1 is LNHNV and CDR2 YYDKDF (reference sequence). There are 12 residues in the CDR3. The CDR3 loop reads CATSRNRGEQYF. The CDR3 region has the DNA TGTGCCACCAGCAGAAACAGGGGCGAGCAGTACTTC. Full variable domain (missing parts from reference TRBV15 and TRBJ2-7): DAMVIQNPRYQVTQFGKPVTLSCSQTLNHNVMYWYQQKSSQAPKLLFHYYDKDFNNEADTPDNFQSRRPNTSFCFLDIRSPGLGDTAMYLCATSRNRGEQYFGPGTRLTVT.

The rearrangement links TRBV7-8 to TRBJ1-2; TRBD1 agrees at 8 bases. The junction had 6 bases not matched to a gene; V was cut back by 6 bases and J by 0 bases. The CDR3 sequence is 15 residues long. Germline V CDR1 and CDR2: SGHVS, FQNEAQ. CDR3 sequence reads: CASSTGGVTNYGYTF. DNA for the CDR3: TGTGCCAGCAGTACAGGGGGGGTAACTAACTATGGCTACACCTTC.

This clone was seen a handful of times. The rearrangement links TRBV6-1 to TRBJ2-5, with D possibly being TRBD1 (6 bases). Germline CDR1 MNHNS, CDR2 SASEGT. V gave up 3 bases and J gave up 4 bases, with 12 bases separating them. The CDR3 is made up of 14 amino acids. CDR3 residues: CASSDTGHGETQYF. The CDR3 nucleotides read TGTGCCAGCAGTGATACGGGACACGGAGAGACCCAGTACTTC.

This clone was counted a few times. The CDR3 DNA reads TGTGCCAGCAGTGAATCCCCAGACTACCAAGAGACCCAGTACTTC. Encoded protein: CASSESPDYQETQYF. This rearrangement joins TRBV25-1 to TRBJ2-5; D unresolved. The germline CDR1 and CDR2 sequences are MGHDK and SYGVNS. Trimming stripped 1 base from V and 0 bases from J, with 9 bases between. There are 15 residues in the CDR3.